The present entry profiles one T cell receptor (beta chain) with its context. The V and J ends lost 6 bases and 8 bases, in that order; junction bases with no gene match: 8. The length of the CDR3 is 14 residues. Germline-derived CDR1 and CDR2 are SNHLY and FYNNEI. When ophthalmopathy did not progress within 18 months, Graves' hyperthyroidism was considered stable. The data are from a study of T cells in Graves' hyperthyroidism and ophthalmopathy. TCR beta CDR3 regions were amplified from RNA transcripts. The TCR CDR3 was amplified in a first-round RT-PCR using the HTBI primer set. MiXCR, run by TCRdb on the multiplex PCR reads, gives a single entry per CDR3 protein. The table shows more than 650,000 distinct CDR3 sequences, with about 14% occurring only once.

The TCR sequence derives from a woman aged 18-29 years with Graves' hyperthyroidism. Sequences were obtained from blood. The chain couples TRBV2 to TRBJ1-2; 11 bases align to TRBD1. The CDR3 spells CASSLGGQGGGYTF. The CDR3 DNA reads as TGTGCCAGCAGCTTAGGGGGACAGGGGGGAGGCTACACCTTC.